This is a list of T cell receptor beta chains from one sample in a study of spatial heterogeneity in lung cancer. TCRdb independently ran MiXCR on the 5' RACE reads; one entry per CDR3 protein. This repertoire shows some 37,000 distinct CDR3 sequences, approximately 7.5% found once; its top ten account for roughly 28%. The starting material was PBMCs, obtained at surgery. Receptor source: a male donor with early-stage non-small cell lung cancer. The CDR3 runs from the conserved cysteine through the conserved F or W. The order of the fields is clone size, D gene, J gene, V gene, CDR3 DNA, CDR3 protein. The D gene is left open where the match is weak. A row's size may be missing; if present it is once, few, many or a size class.

abundance: NA
d_gene: NA
j_gene: TRBJ1-4
v_gene: TRBV7-9
CDR3nt: TGTGCCAGCAGCTTAGGCAGGGTGGATAATGAAAAACTGTTTTTT
CDR3aa: CASSLGRVDNEKLFF

abundance: many
d_gene: TRBD2
j_gene: TRBJ2-5
v_gene: TRBV20-1
CDR3nt: TGCAGTGCTAGACCTAGCGGGGGGCCTATAGAGACCCAGTACTTC
CDR3aa: CSARPSGGPIETQYF

abundance: many
d_gene: NA
j_gene: TRBJ2-1
v_gene: TRBV10-3
CDR3nt: TGTGCCATCAGTGGGCGGGCGCAGGACTACAATGAGCAGTTCTTC
CDR3aa: CAISGRAQDYNEQFF

abundance: many
d_gene: TRBD1
j_gene: TRBJ1-1
v_gene: TRBV18
CDR3nt: TGTGCCAGCTCACCAAACGGACAGGGAGTAGCTTTCTTT
CDR3aa: CASSPNGQGVAFF

abundance: many
d_gene: TRBD2
j_gene: TRBJ2-7
v_gene: TRBV28
CDR3nt: TGTGCCAGCAGTAGCGGGGGGCACTCCTACGAGCAGTACTTC
CDR3aa: CASSSGGHSYEQYF

abundance: many
d_gene: NA
j_gene: TRBJ1-1
v_gene: TRBV7-2
CDR3nt: TGTGCCAGCAGCTTTGGACAGCCCTCTGACACTGAAGCTTTCTTT
CDR3aa: CASSFGQPSDTEAFF

abundance: many
d_gene: NA
j_gene: TRBJ1-1
v_gene: TRBV18
CDR3nt: TGTGCCAGCTCACAGCTAGAAACTTTGAACACTGAAGCTTTCTTT
CDR3aa: CASSQLETLNTEAFF

abundance: many
d_gene: NA
j_gene: TRBJ1-5
v_gene: TRBV4-3
CDR3nt: TGCGCCAGCAGCCAAGGTATCAGCAATCAGCCCCAGCATTTT
CDR3aa: CASSQGISNQPQHF

abundance: NA
d_gene: TRBD1
j_gene: TRBJ1-6
v_gene: TRBV12-3/TRBV12-4
CDR3nt: TGTGCCAGCAGTTTAATGCATGTAGGACAGGGGGCGCGTTCACCCCTCCACTTT
CDR3aa: CASSLMHVGQGARSPLHF

abundance: few
d_gene: NA
j_gene: TRBJ2-1
v_gene: TRBV6-2/TRBV6-3
CDR3nt: TGTGCCAGCAGTTACGGGGGGGCAAACAATGAGCAGTTCTTC
CDR3aa: CASSYGGANNEQFF

abundance: many
d_gene: TRBD2
j_gene: TRBJ2-6
v_gene: TRBV12-3/TRBV12-4
CDR3nt: TGTGCCAGCAGTCGGACTAGCGGGAGCTCTGGGGCCAACGTCCTGACTTTC
CDR3aa: CASSRTSGSSGANVLTF

abundance: few
d_gene: NA
j_gene: TRBJ2-2
v_gene: TRBV9
CDR3nt: TGTGCCAGCAGCGTAGACGGTGGCACCGGGGAGCTGTTTTTT
CDR3aa: CASSVDGGTGELFF

abundance: few
d_gene: NA
j_gene: TRBJ2-5
v_gene: TRBV20-1
CDR3nt: TGCAGTGCTAGAGCGGGGGCGCAGGGTGAGACCCAGTACTTC
CDR3aa: CSARAGAQGETQYF

abundance: many
d_gene: TRBD2
j_gene: TRBJ2-3
v_gene: TRBV20-1
CDR3nt: TGCAGTGCTGGGGGACTAGCGGGAGGTGCAGATACGCAGTATTTT
CDR3aa: CSAGGLAGGADTQYF

abundance: NA
d_gene: NA
j_gene: TRBJ2-1
v_gene: TRBV6-5
CDR3nt: TGTGCCAGCAGTCCAGACGACCTGTTGGATGAGCAGTTCTTC
CDR3aa: CASSPDDLLDEQFF

abundance: NA
d_gene: TRBD1
j_gene: TRBJ2-7
v_gene: TRBV5-6
CDR3nt: TGTGCCAGCAGCACAGGGGGCTCCTACGAGCAGTACTTC
CDR3aa: CASSTGGSYEQYF

abundance: many
d_gene: NA
j_gene: TRBJ2-3
v_gene: TRBV7-9
CDR3nt: TGTGCCAGCAGCTTCTTCGGACTGCCCCGGGATACGCAGTATTTT
CDR3aa: CASSFFGLPRDTQYF

abundance: few
d_gene: TRBD2
j_gene: TRBJ2-2
v_gene: TRBV7-2
CDR3nt: TGTGCCAGCAGCTTAGTTACTAGCGGGGGGAACACCGGGGAGCTGTTTTTT
CDR3aa: CASSLVTSGGNTGELFF

abundance: many
d_gene: TRBD2
j_gene: TRBJ2-5
v_gene: TRBV4-1
CDR3nt: TGCGCCAGCAGCCAAGGGTCTAGCGGAGAGACCCAGTACTTC
CDR3aa: CASSQGSSGETQYF

abundance: few
d_gene: NA
j_gene: TRBJ2-7
v_gene: TRBV6-1
CDR3nt: TGTGCCAGCAGTGGGAACAGGGCTCCCTACGAGCAGTACTTC
CDR3aa: CASSGNRAPYEQYF

abundance: many
d_gene: TRBD2
j_gene: TRBJ2-1
v_gene: TRBV7-2
CDR3nt: TGTGCCAGCAGCTTAGTTGGGCTAGCGGACTACAATGAGCAGTTCTTC
CDR3aa: CASSLVGLADYNEQFF

abundance: many
d_gene: TRBD1
j_gene: TRBJ1-3
v_gene: TRBV7-2
CDR3nt: TGTGCCAGCAGCCCAAAAGGACAGGTTCACTCTGGAAACACCATATATTTT
CDR3aa: CASSPKGQVHSGNTIYF

abundance: many
d_gene: TRBD1
j_gene: TRBJ1-4
v_gene: TRBV3-1
CDR3nt: TGTGCCAGCAGCCACCTGGGGGGACAGGGTAGTGAAAAACTGTTTTTT
CDR3aa: CASSHLGGQGSEKLFF

abundance: few
d_gene: TRBD2
j_gene: TRBJ2-3
v_gene: TRBV6-6
CDR3nt: TGTGCCAGCAGTGGAACTAGCGGGGGGGGTGCAGATACGCAGTATTTT
CDR3aa: CASSGTSGGGADTQYF

abundance: many
d_gene: NA
j_gene: TRBJ2-1
v_gene: TRBV7-2
CDR3nt: TGTGCCAGCAGCTTAGGTAGCCTGGAGGAGCAGTTCTTC
CDR3aa: CASSLGSLEEQFF

abundance: few
d_gene: TRBD2
j_gene: TRBJ2-2
v_gene: TRBV24-1
CDR3nt: TGTGCCACCAGTCGCCAGGGACTAGCGGACACCGGGGAGCTGTTTTTT
CDR3aa: CATSRQGLADTGELFF

abundance: many
d_gene: NA
j_gene: TRBJ1-3
v_gene: TRBV5-1
CDR3nt: TGCGCCAGCAGCACAGGGAGCTCTGGAAACACCATATATTTT
CDR3aa: CASSTGSSGNTIYF

abundance: few
d_gene: TRBD2
j_gene: TRBJ2-1
v_gene: TRBV25-1
CDR3nt: TGTGCCAGCAGTTGGGTCGGCGCGGGACTAGCCTCCTACAATGAGCAGTTCTTC
CDR3aa: CASSWVGAGLASYNEQFF

abundance: few
d_gene: NA
j_gene: TRBJ2-2
v_gene: TRBV7-2
CDR3nt: TGTGCCAGCAGCTTAGCTCTCGGGAACACCGGGGAGCTGTTTTTT
CDR3aa: CASSLALGNTGELFF

abundance: NA
d_gene: TRBD2
j_gene: TRBJ2-3
v_gene: TRBV3-1
CDR3nt: TGTGCCAGCAGCCTAAGCGGGACTGGGACAGATACGCAGTATTTT
CDR3aa: CASSLSGTGTDTQYF

abundance: few
d_gene: NA
j_gene: TRBJ2-4
v_gene: TRBV18
CDR3nt: TGTGCCAGCTTCACAGAGCTCAAAAACATTCAGTACTTC
CDR3aa: CASFTELKNIQYF

abundance: many
d_gene: NA
j_gene: TRBJ1-1
v_gene: TRBV10-3
CDR3nt: TGTGCCATCAGTGACTCTACAGGGTCGGCCACTGAAGCTTTCTTT
CDR3aa: CAISDSTGSATEAFF

abundance: NA
d_gene: TRBD2
j_gene: TRBJ2-1
v_gene: TRBV20-1
CDR3nt: TGCAGTGCTAGAACGAGCGGGGGGGCCTTCAATGAGCAGTTCTTC
CDR3aa: CSARTSGGAFNEQFF

abundance: many
d_gene: NA
j_gene: TRBJ1-1
v_gene: TRBV12-3/TRBV12-4
CDR3nt: TGTGCCAGCAATTTCGAGGGAACGACTGAAGCTTTCTTT
CDR3aa: CASNFEGTTEAFF

abundance: few
d_gene: TRBD1
j_gene: TRBJ2-1
v_gene: TRBV11-3
CDR3nt: TGTGCCAGCAGCCTACGACAGGGGGGCAACAATGAGCAGTTCTTC
CDR3aa: CASSLRQGGNNEQFF

abundance: few
d_gene: NA
j_gene: TRBJ1-5
v_gene: TRBV19
CDR3nt: TGTGCCAGTGGGGGGCCCCCAGGGGCCCCGAGGCAGCCCCAGCATTTT
CDR3aa: CASGGPPGAPRQPQHF

abundance: few
d_gene: TRBD2
j_gene: TRBJ2-3
v_gene: TRBV14
CDR3nt: TGTGCCAGCAGCCTCCGGACTAGCGCGGCGCAGTATTTT
CDR3aa: CASSLRTSAAQYF

abundance: NA
d_gene: TRBD1
j_gene: TRBJ1-5
v_gene: TRBV12-3/TRBV12-4
CDR3nt: TGTGCCAGCAAACCCGGGACAGGGGGTCCCGCAGGTCCCCAGCATTTC
CDR3aa: CASKPGTGGPAGPQHF

abundance: many
d_gene: NA
j_gene: TRBJ2-1
v_gene: TRBV4-2
CDR3nt: TGTGCCAGCAGCCAAGGCGCGTACAATGAGCAGTTCTTC
CDR3aa: CASSQGAYNEQFF

abundance: few
d_gene: TRBD1
j_gene: TRBJ1-5
v_gene: TRBV20-1
CDR3nt: TGCAGTGCTAGACCGGGGACAGGGGGAAATCAGCCCCAGCATTTT
CDR3aa: CSARPGTGGNQPQHF

abundance: many
d_gene: NA
j_gene: TRBJ1-3
v_gene: TRBV28
CDR3nt: TGTGCCAGCGAGCGGGTGGACTCTGGAAACACCATATATTTT
CDR3aa: CASERVDSGNTIYF

abundance: NA
d_gene: TRBD1
j_gene: TRBJ1-5
v_gene: TRBV6-4
CDR3nt: TGTGCCAGCAGTATATCGGGACAGGGGGATCAGCCCCAGCATTTT
CDR3aa: CASSISGQGDQPQHF

abundance: many
d_gene: TRBD1
j_gene: TRBJ1-2
v_gene: TRBV19
CDR3nt: TGTGCCAGTAGTATCGACAGGGCCGACTATTCTGGCTACACCTTC
CDR3aa: CASSIDRADYSGYTF

abundance: NA
d_gene: TRBD1
j_gene: TRBJ2-7
v_gene: TRBV5-1
CDR3nt: TGCGCCAGCAGCTTGGCCGCGACAGGGTTATACGAGCAGTACTTC
CDR3aa: CASSLAATGLYEQYF

abundance: many
d_gene: NA
j_gene: TRBJ2-6
v_gene: TRBV6-2/TRBV6-3
CDR3nt: TGTGCCAGCAGTCTCATTACCAAGGGTACTGGGGCCAACGTCCTGACTTTC
CDR3aa: CASSLITKGTGANVLTF

abundance: many
d_gene: NA
j_gene: TRBJ2-1
v_gene: TRBV19
CDR3nt: TGTGCCAGTAGTATCACTCTCTACAATGAGCAGTTCTTC
CDR3aa: CASSITLYNEQFF

abundance: few
d_gene: NA
j_gene: TRBJ2-1
v_gene: TRBV7-8
CDR3nt: TGTGCCAGCAGCTTATCGGACTTCTACAATGAGCAGTTCTTC
CDR3aa: CASSLSDFYNEQFF

abundance: many
d_gene: NA
j_gene: TRBJ1-1
v_gene: TRBV7-6
CDR3nt: TGTGCCAGCAGCCAGACAGCACTAAACACTGAAGCTTTCTTT
CDR3aa: CASSQTALNTEAFF

abundance: many
d_gene: TRBD2
j_gene: TRBJ2-1
v_gene: TRBV20-1
CDR3nt: TGCAGTGCTAGAGATCAGCGGGGGGTAGAGGAGCAGTTCTTC
CDR3aa: CSARDQRGVEEQFF

abundance: many
d_gene: TRBD1
j_gene: TRBJ1-1
v_gene: TRBV7-6
CDR3nt: TGTGCCAGCAGCCAGGGGACAGCAAACACTGAAGCTTTCTTT
CDR3aa: CASSQGTANTEAFF

abundance: NA
d_gene: NA
j_gene: TRBJ2-3
v_gene: TRBV27
CDR3nt: TGTGCCAGCAGTTTATTGGGGTCAGATACGCAGTATTTT
CDR3aa: CASSLLGSDTQYF

abundance: many
d_gene: NA
j_gene: TRBJ2-1
v_gene: TRBV11-2
CDR3nt: TGTGCCAGCAGCTTAGTTGGGAACCTCAACAATGAGCAGTTCTTC
CDR3aa: CASSLVGNLNNEQFF

abundance: many
d_gene: NA
j_gene: TRBJ1-1
v_gene: TRBV6-5
CDR3nt: TGTGCCAGCAGTTGGTCCGCGACTAGCGGGCGGGGCACTGAAGCTTTCTTT
CDR3aa: CASSWSATSGRGTEAFF

abundance: few
d_gene: NA
j_gene: TRBJ1-2
v_gene: TRBV18
CDR3nt: TGTGCCAGCTCACCAAACAGGGACCATGGCTACACCTTC
CDR3aa: CASSPNRDHGYTF

abundance: many
d_gene: NA
j_gene: TRBJ1-2
v_gene: TRBV6-5
CDR3nt: TGTGCCAGCAGTGTGACAGCTTCTAACTATGGCTACACCTTC
CDR3aa: CASSVTASNYGYTF